This T cell receptor (beta chain) was captured in a study of cytomegalovirus exposure and HLA in healthy donors (dated by TCRdb to 2016 to 2017). Notes on the research overall: An earlier analysis of some 600 of the donors reported around 280 Gb of sequence data and approximately 120 million unique TCR beta sequences obtained from some 170 million T cells. Approximately 300 gigabases of sequencing data and 70 million to 95 million unique TCR sequences made up an early release that covered around 640 HLA-typed donors. The genetic ancestry cluster associated with self-reported Caucasian donors included around 76% of the 398 genotyped donors. The study was designed to test whether signatures of past pathogen exposure could be identified by cataloging public T cell receptors. The T cell repertoires of around 730 subjects were profiled by immunosequencing and related to cytomegalovirus serostatus. Besides the first cohort of more than 650 subjects, a separate validation cohort made up of 90 to 150 different subjects was used. The study combined high-throughput TCR immunosequencing, statistical association of individual TCRs with disease status, and machine learning to predict cytomegalovirus infection status. To study patterns of TCR occurrence, a later analysis re-analyzed previously published TCR beta repertoires from 650 to 750 donors and added high-resolution HLA genotyping. The later analysis used no new phenotypic data to find candidate immune exposures, relying instead on TCR beta sequences and their occurrence across donors. An earlier analysis of roughly 600 of the donors used high-throughput TCR beta sequencing to judge whether each TCR beta V gene segment behaved as functional or pseudogenic. Donor age, sex, ethnicity and CMV serostatus were compiled alongside the repertoire data. A later genetic analysis used genome-wide SNP genotypes for about 55% of the 666 donors, treating that subset as a discovery cohort. Every repertoire in the discovery cohort had been generated on one and the same sequencing platform. Both class I and class II loci were covered by HLA typing, at four-digit resolution. Typing coverage varied by locus: about 620-630 donors for A, B, C, DRB1 and DQB1; roughly 500 for DQA1; around 570 for DPA1; approximately 450 for DPB1. Roughly five DR-DQ haplotypes were handled as single units for association and clustering, since linkage in the cohort was strong. Across approximately 400 genotyped donors of the cohort, an average of roughly 250,000 unique TCR beta nucleotide sequences per donor were sequenced, and 15% to 20% of those sequences were non-productive. Study-wide conclusions, independent of this receptor: Roughly 17 rarely observed V segments, including chromosome 9 orphons, were excluded from the earlier analysis of approximately 600 of the donors because counts were too low. In a later analysis, most CMV-associated TCR beta chains were found to appear HLA-restricted, with HLA associations seemingly driven largely by CMV exposure. A later genetic analysis associated a missense DCLRE1C variant with V-gene and J-gene trimming of TCR beta chains, and an independent cohort replicated the association. A few of the identified cytomegalovirus-associated TCR beta chains were confirmed in vitro to be specific for cytomegalovirus antigens. A later analysis associated around 16,000 TCR beta sequences with specific HLA alleles at a false discovery rate of 0.05. CMV serostatus was the only immune exposure information available for the cohort. This cohort had only TCR beta chains sequenced, and the lack of alpha or paired-chain data limited which features could be detected. In a later analysis, the rate of TCR association differed among HLA loci, with DRB1 alleles having the most associated TCRs and HLA-C alleles having the fewest. In a later analysis, HLA-associated TCR beta chains were found to be more clonally expanded and to have lower generation probabilities than equally common non-associated chains. In a later analysis, several top co-occurrence clusters were reported to appear linked to parvovirus B19, influenza, CMV and Epstein-Barr virus. While some public TCRs were present in many individuals, most TCR sequences turned up only very rarely across donors. Roughly uniform sequencing depth across donors was assumed in presence/absence analyses, although this assumption may not hold. A cluster of highly shared sequence variants was judged likely to be a technical artifact of the sequencing pipeline. When HLA alleles, especially DR and DQ, strongly co-occurred, TCR associations were difficult to assign to individual alleles. An earlier analysis of 450 to 750 of the donors showed that most TCR beta V segments appeared in productive rearrangements either about 87% or about 30% of the time, which broadly matched IMGT annotations. Linkage disequilibrium might explain the correlated functional status among segregating V segments, but an unknown experimental factor could not be excluded. The classifier was reported to diagnose cytomegalovirus status with high specificity and sensitivity in both the original and validation cohorts. Some IMGT-functional V segments, including TRBV6-2 and TRBV6-3, could not be distinguished by the 87-base-pair reads and were therefore excluded. The study listed 150 to 200 TCR beta chains as associated with cytomegalovirus. A later genetic analysis reported fewer N-insertions in productive TCRs among donors in an Asian-associated ancestry cluster than the roughly 700-donor mean. Because HLA typing was unavailable for some donors at each locus, only the typed subset was used in association tests. A further reported finding was that TCR beta sequences accurately predicted the HLA-A and HLA-B alleles for most subjects in the first cohort. The authors suggested that the approach could potentially be generalized to other disease states and immunological phenotypes.

The method was the immunoSEQ multiplex PCR assay. For the multiplex PCR, a mixture combining 60 forward primers for TCR Vbeta segments and 13 reverse primers for TCR Jbeta segments was used. Amplification of the CDR3 region of rearranged TCR beta genes was performed with a multiplex PCR assay on genomic DNA. On the Illumina HiSeq System, the amplified TCR beta libraries were sequenced as 87-base-pair reads. For the original study's pipeline: A later analysis tallied 75 million to 95 million unique TCR beta chains across the 666 repertoires, and approximately 12 million of those chains were shared by two or more donors. Raw reads were error-corrected and collapsed into unique sequences by a nearest-neighbor algorithm in which closely related sequences were merged to remove PCR and sequencing errors. V, D and J gene segments were assigned by aligning CDR3 sequences to IMGT reference sequences. For a sequence to be retained, at least a six-nucleotide match to both a V gene segment and a J gene segment was required. Rearrangements were classified as productive when the CDR3 lacked stop codons and remained in frame with V and J, and all other rearrangements were classified as non-productive. Following IMGT convention, CDR3 was defined as the stretch from the second conserved V-encoded cysteine up to the conserved J-encoded phenylalanine. In an earlier analysis of 500 to 650 of the donors, sequences lacking an unambiguous match to a single V gene segment were excluded. In an earlier analysis of some 590 of the donors, a V segment was called functional when productive rearrangements were above 56.7%, and segregating when the standard deviation between donors exceeded 5%. A statistical classification framework was built for diagnosing cytomegalovirus status from the catalog of TCR beta chain sequences. In a later analysis, V and J genes were assigned by comparing TCR nucleotide sequences against IMGT/GENE-DB human TR gene sequences. Using the TCRdist pipeline, a later analysis assigned CDR3 sequences along with most-parsimonious VDJ recombination scenarios. In a later analysis, every TCR beta chain was defined by the combination of its CDR3 amino acid sequence and its V-gene family, and reads without a unique V-gene family were dropped. To address suspected cross-contamination and a sequencing artifact, a later analysis removed 450 to 700 highly shared, low-generation-probability nucleotide sequences. A later analysis calculated a clonal expansion index for each public chain from normalized within-repertoire ranks of inferred template counts. A later analysis computed generation probabilities with a VDJ recombination model fitted to out-of-frame rearrangements, and checked the results against IGoR. In a later analysis, hypergeometric tests were used to score TCR-TCR, TCR-HLA and TCR-CMV co-occurrence, with a repertoire-size bias correction applied to TCR pairs. False discovery rates were estimated in a later analysis by permuting HLA or CMV assignments 20 times. A later analysis grouped co-occurring TCRs with DBSCAN, adding TCRdist sequence similarity when clustering within HLA-allele-positive subsets. Repertoires with fewer than 30,000 or more than 120,000 public chains, plus five repertoires with anomalous nucleotide sharing, were excluded from co-occurrence clustering. This is the immuneACCESS table as TCRdb keeps it, with only in-frame sequences that have V and J called. A part of the clones is gone; compared with another copy, unresolved V genes explain less than half, and the rest is unexplained. The D gene and trimming were derived from the DNA, and the V and J assignments and clone size from that table. In all, the sample holds some 190,000 clones, and about 80% of those were seen once. The ten largest account for approximately 2.1% of the sample.

The cohort was made up of 666 healthy bone marrow donors. All cohort members were sampled while nominally healthy, although unrecorded immune exposures were likely present. The donor tested CMV seronegative, placing the donor among the 300 to 400 seronegative members of the cohort. A peripheral blood sample was collected from each donor, and TCR beta sequencing was performed on peripheral blood mononuclear cells. Genomic DNA extraction from the blood cell samples was performed with the Qiagen DNeasy Blood Extraction Kit. Details on this clone: Its specific antigen is unknown. The sample holds no much larger clone one base away, and base qualities are not on file. This sample includes further DNA sequences coding for the same CDR3.

Trimming removed 5 bases from V and 4 bases from J, leaving 8 bases between the germline ends. The CDR3 goes from the cysteine to the phenylalanine over 11 residues. The only DNA kept is the CDR3, 33 bases in frame from the first base. CDR1 DFQATT and CDR2 SNEGSKA are derived from the germline V gene (reference sequence). The V and J genes are TRBV20-1 and TRBJ2-5, with the D gene too uncertain to name. This clonotype was obtained from a woman aged 25 to 39 in good health and CMV-seronegative. The sequenced sample was PBMCs. CDR3 loop: CSARVGETQYF. The base sequence is TGCAGTGCTCGGGTGGGAGAGACCCAGTACTTC.